This TCR beta chain emerged from a study of radiotherapy plus CTLA-4 blockade in lung cancer. The wider study: Of the patients, more than 15% showed objective responses and roughly 31% attained disease control.

Germline loops: CDR1 LNHDA, CDR2 SQIVND (reference sequence). The CDR3 spans 12 residues. With regard to this clone: The antigen is not known.

Focal radiation plus CTLA-4 blockade with ipilimumab was administered to patients who had chemo-refractory metastatic non-small-cell lung cancer. The method was immunoSEQ multiplex PCR; TCRdb's version includes in-frame clones alone and lacks a portion of them. The sample contains 95,000 to 150,000 clones, 90% of which appear only once. Study-level findings and limits: Alongside interferon-beta, early blood T cell clone dynamics were reportedly the best predictor of response. TCR clones of tumor origin grew in blood after radiotherapy plus ipilimumab.

Source: peripheral blood, taken from a patient treated with radiotherapy plus ipilimumab. The chain links TRBV19 to TRBJ1-5, with D hard to call. The TCR comes from a human donor with non-small cell lung cancer that progressed on radiotherapy plus ipilimumab. The CDR3 sequence: CASSGLNQPQHF. CDR3 DNA: TGTGCTTCCTCGGGTCTGAATCAGCCCCAGCATTTT.